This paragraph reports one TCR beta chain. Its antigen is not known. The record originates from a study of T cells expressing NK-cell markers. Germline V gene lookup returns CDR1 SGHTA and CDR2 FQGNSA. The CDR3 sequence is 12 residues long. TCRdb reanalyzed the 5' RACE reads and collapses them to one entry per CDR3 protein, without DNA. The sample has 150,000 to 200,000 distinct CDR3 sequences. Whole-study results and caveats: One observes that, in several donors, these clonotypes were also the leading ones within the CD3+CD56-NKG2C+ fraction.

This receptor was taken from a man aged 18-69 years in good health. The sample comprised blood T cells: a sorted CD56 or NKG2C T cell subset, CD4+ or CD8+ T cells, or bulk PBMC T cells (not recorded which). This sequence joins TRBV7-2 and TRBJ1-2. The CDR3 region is CASSLMGIGYTF.